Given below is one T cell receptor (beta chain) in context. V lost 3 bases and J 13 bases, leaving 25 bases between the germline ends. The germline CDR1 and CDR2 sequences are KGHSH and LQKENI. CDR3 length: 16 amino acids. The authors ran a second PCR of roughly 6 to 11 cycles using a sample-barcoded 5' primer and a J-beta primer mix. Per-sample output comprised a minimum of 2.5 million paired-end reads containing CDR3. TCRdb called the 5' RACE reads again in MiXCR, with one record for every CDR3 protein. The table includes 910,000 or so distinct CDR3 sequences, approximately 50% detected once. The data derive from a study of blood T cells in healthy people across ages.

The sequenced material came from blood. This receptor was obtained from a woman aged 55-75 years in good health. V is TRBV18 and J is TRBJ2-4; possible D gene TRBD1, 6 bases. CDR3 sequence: CASSPAKTRGPVGQYF. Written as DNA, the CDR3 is TGTGCCAGCTCACCCGCTAAGACCAGGGGTCCCGTGGGGCAGTACTTC.